The rows below give T cell receptor beta chains drawn from one sample of a study of T cell responses to AZD1222 COVID-19 vaccine. Clones were read by immunoSEQ multiplex PCR, and TCRdb kept only the in-frame ones, dropping some. The table includes under 150,000 clones, roughly 93% detected once. The material was peripheral blood, obtained on day 0 of AZD1222 vaccination. Source of these receptors: an adult in good health. The CDR3 runs from the conserved cysteine through the conserved F or W. The D gene is left open where the match is weak. Clone size appears in some rows only: once, few, many, or a class for an expanded clone.

size | J | D | V | DNA | CDR3
once | TRBJ2-7 | NA | TRBV27 | TGTGCCAGCAGTTTAACTGGGAGCGAGCAGTACTTC | CASSLTGSEQYF
NA | TRBJ2-7 | TRBD2 | TRBV6-5 | TGTGCCAGCAGTTATTTGCGCACGGGAGGGCCTAGCGAGCAGTACTTC | CASSYLRTGGPSEQYF
NA | TRBJ1-2 | TRBD1 | TRBV28 | TGTGCCAGCAGCCCAACCGGGACAGCTCGGAATGGCTACACCTTC | CASSPTGTARNGYTF
NA | TRBJ2-1 | NA | TRBV28 | TGTGCCAGCAGTTTTTTGAGCTCCTACAATGAGCAGTTCTTC | CASSFLSSYNEQFF
NA | TRBJ2-5 | NA | TRBV5-8 | TGTGCCAGCAGCCCACTCACGGGCGGGGAGACCCAGTACTTC | CASSPLTGGETQYF
NA | TRBJ1-5 | NA | TRBV19 | TGTGCCAGTAGTAAGGCAGGCGGCAATCAGCCCCAGCATTTT | CASSKAGGNQPQHF
NA | TRBJ1-6 | NA | TRBV6-5 | TGTGCCACCCAACAGGGCCCTTATTCACCCCTCCACTTT | CATQQGPYSPLHF
NA | TRBJ2-7 | NA | TRBV12-3/TRBV12-4 | TGTGCCAGCAGTTTTGGGTACGAGCAGTACTTC | CASSFGYEQYF
NA | TRBJ1-2 | NA | TRBV5-1 | TGCGCCAGCAGCTTGTCGGCGGGCTCTTATGGCTACACCTTC | CASSLSAGSYGYTF
NA | TRBJ2-1 | TRBD2 | TRBV5-6 | TGTGCCAGCAGCTCGGCCGCTAGCGGGAGCTACAATGAGCAGTTCTTC | CASSSAASGSYNEQFF
NA | TRBJ2-1 | TRBD2 | TRBV11-2 | TGTGCCAGCAGCTTTGACGGGAGGGCCCAAGATGAGCAGTTCTTC | CASSFDGRAQDEQFF
few | TRBJ2-2 | TRBD1 | TRBV15 | TGTGCCACCAGCGGAAAGACAGGGGAGGACACCGGGGAGCTGTTTTTT | CATSGKTGEDTGELFF
NA | TRBJ2-3 | NA | TRBV9 | TGTGCCAGCAGCGCTGACTTCACAGATACGCAGTATTTT | CASSADFTDTQYF
NA | TRBJ2-1 | NA | TRBV10-3 | TGTGCCATCAAAGGGACCTACAATGAGCAGTTCTTC | CAIKGTYNEQFF
once | TRBJ2-5 | TRBD1 | TRBV5-1 | TGCGCCAGCACTGGGACAGATCAAGAGACCCAGTACTTC | CASTGTDQETQYF
few | TRBJ2-3 | NA | TRBV19 | TGTGCCAGTAGCCTGGGATTTCCAGATACGCAGTATTTT | CASSLGFPDTQYF
NA | TRBJ1-1 | NA | TRBV10-3 | TGTGCCATCAGTGAAAAGGGATATGAGGGGGGCACTGAAGCTTTCTTT | CAISEKGYEGGTEAFF
NA | TRBJ1-1 | NA | TRBV27 | TGTGCCAGCAGCTGGGGGGTGAACACTGAAGCTTTCTTT | CASSWGVNTEAFF
NA | TRBJ2-1 | NA | TRBV6-5 | TGTGCCAGCAGTTCCGGGTCTGGAGGGAATGAGCAGTTCTTC | CASSSGSGGNEQFF
NA | TRBJ1-5 | NA | TRBV2 | TGTGCCAGCAGCCGAAGTCAGGGGCTGGGGGGCAATCAGCCCCAGCATTTT | CASSRSQGLGGNQPQHF
NA | TRBJ1-1 | NA | TRBV9 | TGTGCCAGCAGCGTAGCTCTCGACCGGTTCACTGAAGCTTTCTTT | CASSVALDRFTEAFF
NA | TRBJ1-2 | NA | TRBV19 | TGTGCCAGTAGTATAGCTGGGTCCGGCTACACCTTC | CASSIAGSGYTF